The rows below give T cell receptor beta chains drawn from one sample of a study of cytomegalovirus exposure and HLA in healthy donors. Sequencing used immunoSEQ multiplex PCR; TCRdb keeps in-frame clones, though not all of them. The data show roughly 66,000 clones, approximately 78% seen once. Sequencing was done on a sample of PBMCs. These TCRs come from a young man in good health and CMV-seropositive. Both conserved end residues are part of each CDR3. D genes are given only for firm matches. Clone size is stated in some rows and not others, as once, few, many or a class when expanded.

J | size | D | V | CDR3 | DNA
TRBJ2-1 | once | TRBD2 | TRBV5-4 | CASFLAGGYNEQFF | TGTGCCAGCTTCCTAGCGGGAGGATACAATGAGCAGTTCTTC
TRBJ1-1 | . | . | TRBV4-1 | CASGWGGNTEAFF | TGCGCCAGCGGCTGGGGGGGGAACACTGAAGCTTTCTTT
TRBJ1-2 | . | . | TRBV7-6 | CASSLAADSGYTF | TGTGCCAGCAGCTTAGCTGCGGACTCCGGCTACACCTTC
TRBJ2-7 | . | TRBD2 | TRBV7-9 | CASSLRSSGRAYEQYF | TGTGCCAGCAGCTTACGTAGTAGCGGGAGGGCCTACGAGCAGTACTTC
TRBJ2-7 | . | . | TRBV23-1 | CASSHTIGQRYEQYF | TGCGCCAGCAGTCATACCATTGGACAGCGGTACGAGCAGTACTTC
TRBJ2-1 | . | . | TRBV4-1 | CASSQDRLLVANPYNEQFF | TGCGCCAGCAGCCAAGACCGCCTCTTGGTCGCTAACCCCTACAATGAGCAGTTCTTC
TRBJ2-7 | few | . | TRBV28 | CASSPDQGRDRYEQYF | TGTGCCAGCAGTCCGGACCAGGGCAGGGATCGATACGAGCAGTACTTC
TRBJ1-2 | . | . | TRBV10-3 | CAISDSTKLFYGYTF | TGTGCCATCAGTGACTCGACTAAACTTTTCTATGGCTACACCTTC
TRBJ1-1 | . | TRBD1 | TRBV6-1 | CASTDRGGTEAFF | TGTGCCAGCACGGACAGGGGGGGAACTGAAGCTTTCTTT
TRBJ2-1 | . | . | TRBV4-1 | CASSQQDFLPTYNEQFF | TGCGCCAGCAGCCAACAGGACTTTCTACCCACCTACAATGAGCAGTTCTTC
TRBJ1-6 | . | . | TRBV7-9 | CASTEGPLHF | TGTGCCAGCACCGAGGGTCCCCTCCACTTT
TRBJ2-7 | . | . | TRBV4-1 | CASSQDKGLEQYF | TGCGCCAGCAGCCAAGATAAGGGACTCGAGCAGTACTTC
TRBJ2-7 | . | TRBD1 | TRBV7-6 | CASSSPGQGAHEQYF | TGTGCCAGCAGCTCACCAGGACAGGGGGCCCACGAGCAGTACTTC
TRBJ2-1 | . | . | TRBV11-1 | CASGLSTSYNEQFF | TGTGCCAGCGGTCTTTCTACCTCCTACAATGAGCAGTTCTTC
TRBJ1-1 | . | . | TRBV4-2 | CASSQDRRGGNTEAFF | TGTGCCAGCAGCCAAGATCGGCGGGGGGGCAACACTGAAGCTTTCTTT
TRBJ1-1 | . | TRBD1 | TRBV7-9 | CASSPYTGQGQTEAFF | TGTGCCAGCAGCCCATACACGGGACAGGGACAAACTGAAGCTTTCTTT
TRBJ1-5 | few | TRBD1 | TRBV7-8 | CASSMTGTGEQPQHF | TGTGCCAGCAGCATGACCGGGACAGGGGAACAGCCCCAGCATTTT
TRBJ2-1 | . | TRBD1 | TRBV2 | CASSGQGSYNEQFF | TGTGCCAGCAGTGGACAGGGTTCGTACAATGAGCAGTTCTTC
TRBJ1-1 | . | . | TRBV5-1 | CASSLSEGTEAFF | TGCGCCAGCAGCTTGTCAGAGGGCACTGAAGCTTTCTTT
TRBJ1-2 | . | . | TRBV6-5 | CASSYRGGYTF | TGTGCCAGCAGTTACCGAGGGGGCTACACCTTC
TRBJ1-6 | . | TRBD1 | TRBV2 | CASRGRDRDLNSPLHF | TGTGCCAGCAGGGGAAGGGACAGGGACTTAAATTCACCCCTCCACTTT
TRBJ1-1 | . | TRBD1 | TRBV25-1 | CASSEGADRAEAFF | TGTGCCAGCAGTGAAGGGGCGGACAGGGCTGAAGCTTTCTTT
TRBJ1-2 | . | . | TRBV7-8 | CASSDHLRPYGYTF | TGTGCCAGCAGCGACCATCTGCGGCCTTATGGCTACACCTTC
TRBJ1-1 | . | . | TRBV30 | CAWGGNTEAFF | TGTGCCTGGGGAGGGAACACTGAAGCTTTCTTT
TRBJ1-1 | few | . | TRBV6-1 | CASSGTVNTEAFF | TGTGCCAGCAGTGGGACAGTGAACACTGAAGCTTTCTTT
TRBJ1-2 | . | . | TRBV7-2 | CASSWSQDYGYTF | TGTGCCAGCAGCTGGTCACAGGACTATGGCTACACCTTC
TRBJ2-7 | once | TRBD1 | TRBV2 | CASSEGTGGTYEQYF | TGTGCCAGCAGTGAAGGGACAGGGGGCACCTACGAGCAGTACTTC
TRBJ2-7 | . | . | TRBV30 | CAWGRESPPEQYF | TGTGCCTGGGGTCGGGAGTCCCCTCCCGAGCAGTACTTC
TRBJ2-7 | few | . | TRBV5-1 | CASSFGATTYEQYF | TGCGCCAGCAGCTTTGGGGCCACGACCTACGAGCAGTACTTC
TRBJ1-2 | . | . | TRBV28 | CASRTAGGGYTF | TGTGCCAGCCGGACGGCAGGAGGCGGCTACACCTTC
TRBJ1-1 | . | TRBD1 | TRBV10-1 | CASRTGGTEAFF | TGCGCCAGCCGTACAGGGGGGACTGAAGCTTTCTTT
TRBJ2-5 | . | TRBD1 | TRBV7-2 | CASSLATGAETQYF | TGTGCCAGCAGCTTAGCGACAGGGGCTGAGACCCAGTACTTC
TRBJ2-4 | . | TRBD2 | TRBV2 | CASDYSGGDPKNIQYF | TGTGCCAGCGATTATAGCGGGGGGGACCCCAAAAACATTCAGTACTTC
TRBJ1-1 | . | . | TRBV10-3 | CAISESAGRGVNTEAFF | TGTGCCATCAGTGAGTCAGCGGGGCGAGGGGTGAACACTGAAGCTTTCTTT
TRBJ2-7 | . | . | TRBV10-3 | CAISGQGGNEQYF | TGTGCCATCAGTGGCCAGGGAGGAAACGAGCAGTACTTC
TRBJ2-3 | . | TRBD2 | TRBV10-1 | CASSESRLAGSTDTQYF | TGCGCCAGCAGTGAGTCGAGACTAGCGGGGAGCACAGATACGCAGTATTTT
TRBJ1-3 | few | . | TRBV6-5 | CASSYSGTGNTIYF | TGTGCCAGCAGTTACAGCGGGACTGGAAACACCATATATTTT
TRBJ1-5 | . | . | TRBV30 | CAWATGLNQPQHF | TGTGCCTGGGCCACAGGGCTTAATCAGCCCCAGCATTTT
TRBJ1-2 | . | TRBD1 | TRBV19 | CASSPGTDYGYTF | TGTGCCAGCAGTCCGGGGACAGACTATGGCTACACCTTC
TRBJ2-7 | once | . | TRBV28 | CASSLVPGEQYF | TGTGCCAGCAGTTTAGTGCCGGGCGAGCAGTACTTC
TRBJ2-5 | . | . | TRBV7-8 | CASSFSPSRETQYF | TGTGCCAGCAGCTTTTCCCCTAGTCGAGAGACCCAGTACTTC
TRBJ2-3 | . | TRBD2 | TRBV4-2 | CASSQGLAGGPSDTQYF | TGTGCCAGCAGCCAAGGACTAGCGGGAGGGCCCTCAGATACGCAGTATTTT
TRBJ2-7 | . | TRBD2 | TRBV7-2 | CASSLVGTTDYEQYF | TGTGCCAGCAGCTTAGTTGGGACTACCGACTACGAGCAGTACTTC
TRBJ1-1 | . | . | TRBV7-9 | CASSLDGLEGEAFF | TGTGCCAGCAGCTTAGACGGACTGGAGGGAGAAGCTTTCTTT
TRBJ1-1 | few | TRBD1 | TRBV30 | CAWSVLGTGRAEAFF | TGTGCCTGGAGTGTACTGGGGACAGGTAGGGCTGAAGCTTTCTTT
TRBJ2-3 | . | . | TRBV30 | CAWSVNSRDTQYF | TGTGCCTGGAGTGTGAACTCCCGGGATACGCAGTATTTT
TRBJ1-4 | . | . | TRBV28 | CASSLGSGWEKLFF | TGTGCCAGCAGTTTAGGGTCAGGGTGGGAAAAACTGTTTTTT